This TCR beta chain was recorded in a study of cytomegalovirus exposure and HLA in healthy donors. The study, taken as a whole, reports: The authors later linked a missense DCLRE1C variant to TCR beta V- and J-gene trimming.

The PCR was carried out with 60 Vbeta primers and 13 Jbeta primers. The repertoire was sequenced with immunoSEQ multiplex PCR; TCRdb's copy has only in-frame clones and lacks some. The sample has around 120,000 clones; roughly 85% are singletons. In regard to this clone: Its antigen is not identified.

Germline V gives CDR1 LNHDA, CDR2 SQIVND (reference sequence). This CDR3 has 12 residues. Trimming at V came to 8 bases and at J to 7 bases, leaving 7 bases not matched to a gene. Material for sequencing was PBMCs. The TCR was taken from a middle-aged woman in good health and CMV-seronegative. The chain carries TRBV19 and TRBJ1-2, with 7 bases fitting TRBD1. The CDR3 DNA reads as TGTGCCAGTCTCGAGGGGGCTAGTGGCTACACCTTC. It is translated as CASLEGASGYTF.